The rows below give T cell receptor beta chains drawn from one sample of a study of metastatic and nonmetastatic thyroid tumors. From the PCR reads, TCRdb re-called clones with MiXCR. The table lists 20,000 to 25,000 clones, under 25% of them singletons, with approximately 13% in the top ten. The sequencing sample was made of tumor tissue. The receptors derive from a female donor with papillary thyroid cancer or a benign thyroid nodule (not recorded which). Some clones in this sample may be carry-over from other donors' samples. The CDR3 runs from the conserved cysteine through the conserved F or W. The D gene is left open where the match is weak. Size is stated for part of the rows, as once, few or many counts, or as a class when the clone is expanded.

J | V | D | size | CDR3 | DNA
TRBJ2-1 | TRBV20-1 | TRBD1 | . | CSAATGTGGQEQFF | TGCAGTGCCGCAACCGGGACAGGGGGACAAGAGCAGTTCTTC
TRBJ2-7 | TRBV6-1 | . | . | CASSFHYEQYF | TGTGCCAGCAGTTTTCACTACGAGCAGTACTTC
TRBJ1-1 | TRBV20-1 | . | . | CSAPTGLNTEAFF | TGCAGTGCACCGACAGGTTTGAACACTGAAGCTTTCTTT
TRBJ2-3 | TRBV2 | . | . | CASSETGSSTDTQYF | TGTGCCAGCAGTGAGACGGGGTCTAGCACAGATACGCAGTATTTT
TRBJ2-1 | TRBV9 | TRBD2 | few | CASSDPAGVYSNEQFF | TGTGCCAGCAGCGACCCAGCGGGAGTTTACAGCAATGAGCAGTTCTTC
TRBJ1-1 | TRBV11-2 | . | . | CASSLGRGGVDNTEAFF | TGTGCCAGCAGCTTAGGCCGCGGGGGAGTGGATAATACTGAAGCTTTCTTT
TRBJ2-5 | TRBV20-1 | TRBD2 | . | CSARDPRAGGLETQYF | TGCAGTGCTAGAGATCCGCGAGCGGGAGGCTTAGAGACCCAGTACTTC
TRBJ2-3 | TRBV15 | TRBD2 | . | CATSRGGGGKGTDTQYF | TGTGCCACCAGCAGAGGGGGGGGAGGGAAGGGCACAGATACGCAGTATTTT
TRBJ2-1 | TRBV20-1 | . | many | CSARGTNNEQFF | TGCAGTGCTAGAGGCACCAACAATGAGCAGTTCTTC
TRBJ1-4 | TRBV5-1 | . | many | CASSLRGNEKLFF | TGCGCCAGCAGCTTAAGAGGGAACGAAAAACTGTTTTTT
TRBJ1-6 | TRBV11-2 | . | . | CASSYGKGSPLHF | TGTGCCAGCAGCTACGGGAAGGGGTCACCCCTCCACTTT
TRBJ2-7 | TRBV6-1 | . | . | CASSEMAAYYEQYF | TGTGCCAGCAGTGAGATGGCGGCGTACTACGAGCAGTACTTC
TRBJ2-7 | TRBV7-2 | TRBD1 | . | CAISRDRVYEQYF | TGTGCCATCAGCCGGGACAGGGTCTACGAGCAGTACTTC
TRBJ2-7 | TRBV20-1 | . | . | CSARYAAPPQYF | TGCAGTGCTAGATATGCTGCTCCGCCGCAGTACTTC
TRBJ1-1 | TRBV30 | TRBD1 | many | CAWSRGFGREAFF | TGTGCCTGGAGCAGGGGGTTCGGGAGAGAGGCTTTCTTT
TRBJ1-1 | TRBV6-6 | . | many | CASSYGVLRTEAFF | TGTGCCAGCAGTTACGGGGTTTTGCGCACTGAAGCTTTCTTT
TRBJ2-1 | TRBV20-1 | . | . | CSARVLVNEQFF | TGCAGTGCTAGAGTACTGGTCAATGAGCAGTTCTTC
TRBJ2-5 | TRBV6-2/TRBV6-3 | TRBD2 | few | CASSYRTSEETQYF | TGTGCCAGCAGTTATCGGACTAGCGAGGAGACCCAGTACTTC
TRBJ2-3 | TRBV18 | . | many | CASSPPSSDTQYF | TGTGCCAGCTCACCACCAAGCTCAGATACGCAGTATTTT
TRBJ2-1 | TRBV20-1 | TRBD2 | . | CSARGSSGRVSYNEQFF | TGCAGTGCTAGAGGTAGTAGCGGGAGGGTTTCCTACAATGAGCAGTTCTTC
TRBJ1-2 | TRBV24-1 | . | . | CATSDRRDTSSCYGYTF | TGTGCCACCAGTGACAGGAGGGACACGAGCTCCTGCTATGGCTACACCTTC
TRBJ1-1 | TRBV27 | TRBD1 | . | CASSLSDRANTEAFF | TGTGCCAGCAGTTTATCGGACAGGGCGAACACTGAAGCTTTCTTT
TRBJ2-2 | TRBV5-4 | . | many | CASSLVGTRPGELFF | TGTGCCAGCAGCTTGGTCGGGACCCGGCCCGGGGAGCTGTTTTTT
TRBJ1-1 | TRBV5-6 | . | . | CASSWGTKMNTEAFF | TGTGCCAGCAGCTGGGGGACGAAGATGAACACTGAAGCTTTCTTT
TRBJ2-7 | TRBV4-2 | . | many | CASSQEQSSYEQYF | TGTGCCAGCAGCCAAGAGCAGTCATCCTACGAGCAGTACTTC
TRBJ2-1 | TRBV5-1 | . | many | CASSLYNEQFF | TGCGCCAGCAGCTTGTACAATGAGCAGTTCTTC
TRBJ2-7 | TRBV28 | TRBD1 | . | CASSTTLSPGQRPF | TGTGCCAGCAGTACAACTCTTTCACCGGGACAGAGACCTTTC
TRBJ2-7 | TRBV7-9 | . | medium-sized | CASGDGGYEQYF | TGTGCCAGCGGCGATGGGGGGTACGAGCAGTACTTC
TRBJ2-1 | TRBV5-1 | TRBD2 | . | CASSFGGGQKDEQFF | TGCGCCAGCAGCTTCGGGGGAGGGCAGAAAGATGAGCAGTTCTTC
TRBJ1-1 | TRBV4-1 | . | . | CASSRNTEAFF | TGCGCCAGCAGCCGGAACACTGAAGCTTTCTTT
TRBJ2-7 | TRBV28 | TRBD2 | few | CASSFSASGYYEQYF | TGTGCCAGCAGTTTCTCGGCTAGCGGGTACTACGAGCAGTACTTC
TRBJ2-7 | TRBV27 | . | many | CASSSPPRRETYEQYF | TGTGCCAGCAGTTCCCCTCCCCGAAGGGAGACCTACGAGCAGTACTTC
TRBJ2-1 | TRBV12-5 | TRBD2 | many | CASAFRGGLNEQFF | TGTGCTAGTGCCTTTCGGGGGGGCCTAAATGAGCAGTTCTTC
TRBJ2-5 | TRBV27 | TRBD2 | once | CASSTRLAGPLQETQYF | TGTGCCAGCAGTACCCGACTAGCGGGACCCCTCCAAGAGACCCAGTACTTC
TRBJ2-7 | TRBV2 | TRBD2 | medium-sized | CASSESVAGASYEQYF | TGTGCCAGCAGTGAAAGTGTAGCGGGGGCATCCTACGAGCAGTACTTC
TRBJ2-1 | TRBV7-2 | . | many | CASSFSGSYNEQFF | TGTGCCAGCAGCTTTAGCGGCTCCTACAATGAGCAGTTCTTC
TRBJ1-3 | TRBV30 | TRBD1 | . | CAWSSGQGFSGNTIYF | TGTGCCTGGAGTTCAGGACAGGGCTTTTCTGGAAACACCATATATTTT
TRBJ2-1 | TRBV6-2/TRBV6-3 | TRBD2 | . | CASSYTSSGGRLSYNEKFF | TGTGCCAGCAGTTACACGTCTAGCGGGGGCCGCCTCTCATACAATGAGAAGTTCTTC
TRBJ2-7 | TRBV7-8 | TRBD1 | many | CASSTRQGGGYEQYF | TGTGCCAGCAGCACGCGACAGGGGGGCGGCTACGAGCAGTACTTC
TRBJ2-6 | TRBV7-2 | . | . | CASTLLSSEANVLTF | TGTGCCAGCACACTACTAAGCTCTGAGGCCAACGTCCTGACTTTC
TRBJ1-5 | TRBV6-2/TRBV6-3 | . | many | CASSYPGRSYQPQHF | TGTGCCAGCAGTTATCCCGGGCGTTCGTATCAGCCCCAGCATTTT
TRBJ2-7 | TRBV6-1 | . | medium-sized | CASSSLSLGHWEQYF | TGTGCCAGCAGTTCCCTTTCCCTGGGTCACTGGGAGCAGTACTTC
TRBJ1-4 | TRBV6-1 | . | few | CASSEAGRSTNEKLFF | TGTGCCAGCAGTGAAGCGGGTCGGTCAACTAATGAAAAACTGTTTTTT